These 32 T cell receptor beta chains were sequenced from one sample in a study of T-cell reconstitution after alpha-beta-depleted transplantation in children. Unique molecular identifiers were used in preparing the TCRbeta library. A single record per CDR3 protein comes from TCRdb applying MiXCR to the PCR reads. Of fewer than 750,000 distinct CDR3 sequences detected, over 25% appear once; the ten largest clones hold just over 35%. The sample was PBMCs, taken before TCRalphabeta/CD19-depleted stem cell transplant. The origin of the receptors is a boy under two years old with Wiskott-Aldrich syndrome, due to receive a stem cell transplant.

V and J are TRBV24-1 and TRBJ2-3, with D perhaps matching TRBD2 (6 bases). This CDR3 spans 16 amino acids. The V gene's germline CDR1 is KGHDR and CDR2 SFDVKD. V lost 5 bases, J lost 2 bases, and 16 bases lay in between. The CDR3 bases are TGTGCCACCAGTGGTAAGCTAGCGCTAAACACAGATACGCAGTATTTT. Translation: CATSGKLALNTDTQYF.

This clonotype has just a few counts. This chain connects TRBV5-1 to TRBJ1-1; TRBD1 might be the D (5 bases). Per germline, CDR1 SGHRS and CDR2 YFSETQ. The CDR3 is 15 residues long. Trimming left V 5 bases short and J 4 bases short, with 18 bases between. The CDR3 DNA reads as TGCGCCAGCAGTCTCGACAGTTACGGGGGCACTGAAGCTTTCTTT. As protein: CASSLDSYGGTEAFF.

The rearrangement uses TRBV7-9 and TRBJ1-1; 7 bases are shared with TRBD1. J was trimmed by 5 bases and V by 5 bases; bases with no gene match: 8. CDR1 and CDR2 (germline): SEHNR, FQNEAQ (reference sequence). The CDR3 is made up of 14 amino acids. The CDR3 DNA is TGTGCCAGCAGCACGTCCACAGGGGTGACTGAAGCTTTCTTT. Its protein product is CASSTSTGVTEAFF.

The rearrangement links TRBV28 to TRBJ1-1; D possibly corresponds to TRBD1 (6 bases). Deletions cut 5 bases from V and 1 base from J, with 14 bases between. Per germline, CDR1 MDHEN and CDR2 SYDVKM. This CDR3 spans 15 amino acids. The CDR3 region has the DNA TGTGCCAGCAGTCTCCTAAGGGGGGCGAACACTGAAGCTTTCTTT. Amino acid sequence: CASSLLRGANTEAFF.

This clonotype was found once. The genes are TRBV18 and TRBJ1-5; a possible D gene is TRBD1 (6 bases). V lost 6 bases and J lost 1, with 13 bases in between. The CDR3 runs to 15 residues. The germline gives CDR1 KGHSH, CDR2 LQKENI. The CDR3 sequence: CASSDLGQSNQPQHF. DNA of the CDR3: TGTGCCAGCTCGGATTTGGGACAAAGCAATCAGCCCCAGCATTTT.

This clonotype was seen a few times. The chain recombines TRBV5-1 with TRBJ2-7, with TRBD2 matching 8 bases. Germline CDR1 reads SGHRS; CDR2 reads YFSETQ. The CDR3 contains 16 residues. Losses at the gene ends were 0 bases for V and 0 bases for J; bases not matched to a gene: 5. The chain's CDR3 is CASSLDGGRPSYEQYF. Here the CDR3 DNA reads TGCGCCAGCAGCTTGGATGGCGGGAGGCCCTCCTACGAGCAGTACTTC.

The chain joins TRBV4-1 to TRBJ1-4; D might be TRBD1 (6 bases). CDR3 length: 16 amino acids. Trimming shortened V by 1 base and J by 6 bases, and 15 bases separated the two germline ends. Germline assignment: CDR1 MGHRA and CDR2 YSYEKL. The CDR3 DNA reads TGCGCCAGCAGCCAAGTTGGGGGCCCCGGCTATGAAAAACTGTTTTTT. It codes for CASSQVGGPGYEKLFF.

The table lists this clonotype with a count of one. The chain is built from TRBV5-1 and TRBJ2-2; 7 positions agree with TRBD1. J lost 6 bases, V lost 7 bases, and 12 bases had no gene match. The CDR3 is 15 amino acids. Germline V CDR1 and CDR2: SGHRS, YFSETQ. The CDR3 DNA follows: TGCGCCAGCGTCCGGGACAGTTCGTTTGCCGGGGAGCTGTTTTTT. This sequence encodes CASVRDSSFAGELFF.

This clonotype was observed a handful of times. This sequence joins TRBV12-3 or TRBV12-4 and TRBJ2-1; D is uncertain. Trimming removed 4 bases from V and 0 bases from J, with 13 bases in between. This CDR3 has 16 residues. The CDR3 DNA reads TGTGCCAGCAGTTATCCCCAAGTCGGCTCCTACAATGAGCAGTTCTTC. The encoded protein is CASSYPQVGSYNEQFF.

This clonotype was observed a handful of times. The chain joins TRBV9 to TRBJ2-5; D tentatively fits TRBD1 or TRBD2 (5 bases each). Between the trimmed V and J ends, which lost 4 bases and 0 bases, there was a span of 13 bases. This CDR3 comprises 15 residues. Germline V gene lookup returns CDR1 SGDLS and CDR2 YYNGEE. CDR3 in amino acids: CASSSGTEYQETQYF. The DNA for the CDR3 is TGTGCCAGCAGCTCCGGGACCGAGTACCAAGAGACCCAGTACTTC.

This clonotype was seen only a few times. This sequence joins TRBV29-1 and TRBJ2-5; D is perhaps TRBD1 or TRBD2 (5 bases each). Germline V gene sequence: CDR1 SQVTM, CDR2 ANQGSEA. Trimming stripped 3 bases from V and 5 bases from J, with 13 bases between. This CDR3 has 13 amino acids. The CDR3 loop is CSVDRGRVETQYF. The CDR3 DNA is TGCAGCGTTGATCGGGGCAGGGTGGAGACCCAGTACTTC.

The rearrangement joins TRBV7-9 to TRBJ2-7; 11 bases align to TRBD1. The germline V gene has CDR1 SEHNR and CDR2 FQNEAQ (reference sequence). The CDR3 is 14 residues long. The V segment lost 5 bases and the J segment 2 bases; nucleotides outside the gene matches: 2. CDR3 bases: TGTGCCAGCAGCCGGACAGGGGGCCCCTACGAGCAGTACTTC. Protein sequence: CASSRTGGPYEQYF.

CDR3 nucleotides: TGCGCCAGCAGCTTGGTTCCAGGGAAGAGGAACACCGGGGAGCTGTTTTTT. Translated: CASSLVPGKRNTGELFF. The chain joins TRBV5-1 to TRBJ2-2; tentatively, D is TRBD1 (5 bases). Trimming pared 0 bases from V and 1 base from J, leaving 13 bases between. Germline V gene data show CDR1 as SGHRS and CDR2 as YFSETQ. This CDR3 is 17 amino acids long.

Only a few counts were recorded for this clonotype. The gene calls are TRBV10-1 and TRBJ2-7; 10 bases agree with TRBD2. CDR3 length: 12 amino acids. With V trimmed by 7 bases and J by 6 bases, 3 bases remained unmatched. Germline V gene lookup returns CDR1 WNHNN and CDR2 SYGVQD (reference sequence). The CDR3 region has the DNA TGCGCCAGCACCCGACTAGCGGGCGAGCAGTACTTC. As protein: CASTRLAGEQYF.

This clonotype was recorded a few times. The rearrangement joins TRBV19 to TRBJ1-1; D ambiguous. V lost 3 bases and J lost 1, with 12 bases in between. This CDR3 is 15 amino acids long. CDR1 and CDR2 (germline): LNHDA, SQIVND (reference sequence). This chain's CDR3 is CASSIRPTKNTEAFF. CDR3 coding DNA: TGTGCCAGTAGTATTAGACCGACTAAGAACACTGAAGCTTTCTTT.

This clonotype was counted ten times or more. The chain couples TRBV7-3 to TRBJ2-5; D unresolved. V lost 1 base and J lost 1, with 10 bases in between. Germline CDR1 and CDR2: SGHTA and FQGTGA. This CDR3 spans 15 amino acids. CDR3 in amino acids: CASSLMGGPQETQYF. The CDR3 bases are TGTGCCAGCAGCTTAATGGGTGGGCCCCAAGAGACCCAGTACTTC.

There are a few counts of this clonotype. V is TRBV20-1 and J is TRBJ2-1, with 12 bases matching TRBD1. This CDR3 has 18 residues. Germline-derived CDR1 and CDR2 are DFQATT and SNEGSKA (reference sequence). J was trimmed by 2 bases and V by 3 bases; bases with no gene match: 11. CDR3 sequence: CSASRGQGARRTYNEQFF. CDR3 in DNA: TGCAGTGCTAGTAGGGGACAGGGGGCACGTCGCACCTACAATGAGCAGTTCTTC.

This chain uses TRBV9 with TRBJ2-5; 8 bases fit TRBD2. The CDR3 covers 17 residues. In germline, CDR1 is SGDLS, CDR2 YYNGEE. The junction had 8 bases not matched to a gene; V was cut back by 0 bases and J by 1 base. CDR3 residues: CASSVEAGGYFQETQYF. The CDR3 DNA reads as TGTGCCAGCAGCGTAGAGGCGGGAGGATACTTCCAAGAGACCCAGTACTTC.

V gene TRBV7-9 combines with J gene TRBJ2-5, with 14 bases lining up with TRBD2. This CDR3 is 17 amino acids long. CDR1 is SEHNR, CDR2 FQNEAQ, per germline (reference sequence). Trimming removed 1 base from V and 4 bases from J; junction bases left unmatched: 5. The CDR3 nucleotides are TGTGCCAGCAGCTTAGTGACTAGCGGGAGGGCCCGAGAGACCCAGTACTTC. This gives the protein CASSLVTSGRARETQYF.

This clonotype appeared a few times. V is TRBV12-3 or TRBV12-4 and J is TRBJ2-3; 9 nucleotides align to TRBD2. Germline trimming cut 7 bases from V and 4 bases from J; bases unmatched to any gene: 9. The CDR3 extends over 15 amino acids. CDR3 DNA: TGTGCCAGCACCCAGGGTAGCGGGAGCCCAGATACGCAGTATTTT. Its translation: CASTQGSGSPDTQYF.

This clonotype was counted only a few times. The chain recombines TRBV29-1 with TRBJ2-1; 8 bases are a match to TRBD1. J gave up 15 bases and V 4 bases, and 14 bases lay outside the gene matches. In germline, CDR1 is SQVTM, CDR2 ANQGSEA. The length of the CDR3 is 13 residues. The CDR3 is CSVAAGGIGFRFF. The CDR3 DNA reads as TGCAGCGTTGCGGCAGGGGGCATAGGTTTTCGGTTCTTC.

V usage is TRBV20-1 and J usage is TRBJ2-7; D gene ambiguous. The germline CDR1 and CDR2 sequences are DFQATT and SNEGSKA (reference sequence). There are 13 residues in the CDR3. The germline V and J ends were trimmed by 6 bases and 6 bases, with 18 bases remaining between them. The CDR3 reads CSAIPDKYAEQYF. CDR3 sequence (DNA): TGCAGTGCCATACCCGACAAGTACGCCGAGCAGTACTTC.

This chain uses TRBV5-1 with TRBJ2-2; 8 nucleotides match TRBD2. CDR1 and CDR2 from the germline V gene are SGHRS and YFSETQ. Germline trimming cut 0 bases from V and 3 bases from J; bases unmatched to any gene: 7. The CDR3 contains 17 residues. CDR3 sequence: CASSLGAGVYDTGELFF. The DNA of the CDR3 is TGCGCCAGCAGCTTGGGAGCGGGAGTCTACGACACCGGGGAGCTGTTTTTT.

The rearrangement joins TRBV10-3 to TRBJ2-2; D assignment may be TRBD1 or TRBD2 (5 bases each). V was clipped by 5 bases and J by 1 base, with 11 bases between them. This CDR3 has 15 residues. In germline, CDR1 is ENHRY, CDR2 SYGVKD. In DNA form, the CDR3 reads TGTGCCATCAGTCGGGACGAGCTGAACACCGGGGAGCTGTTTTTT. Translated: CAISRDELNTGELFF.

This clonotype has just a few counts. The gene calls are TRBV9 and TRBJ2-7; 7 bases agree with TRBD1. Germline loops: CDR1 SGDLS, CDR2 YYNGEE. V was clipped by 0 bases and J by 4 bases; unmatched bases: 4. The CDR3 contains 14 residues. CDR3 nucleotides: TGTGCCAGCAGCGTAGGAGGGGGCGGTTACGAGCAGTACTTC. Translating it yields CASSVGGGGYEQYF.

The chain recombines TRBV5-1 with TRBJ1-1, with 8 bases fitting TRBD1. Germline V CDR1 and CDR2: SGHRS, YFSETQ. This CDR3 spans 16 amino acids. J lost 0 bases, V lost 4 bases, and 8 bases had no gene match. The CDR3 loop reads CASSVTRTGLNTEAFF. As DNA, the CDR3 is TGCGCCAGCAGCGTGACGAGGACAGGGTTGAACACTGAAGCTTTCTTT.

This clonotype turned up a few times. This chain uses TRBV5-1 with TRBJ2-3; 9 nucleotides align to TRBD1. The CDR3 consists of 14 residues. Germline V gene sequence: CDR1 SGHRS, CDR2 YFSETQ. V was clipped by 4 bases and J by 6 bases; unmatched bases: 6. CDR3 protein: CASSDPQGADTQYF. The CDR3 DNA sequence: TGCGCCAGCAGCGACCCACAGGGGGCTGATACGCAGTATTTT.

The chain recombines TRBV20-1 with TRBJ1-4; D uncertain. V lost 0 bases and J lost 1, with 9 bases in between. From germline, CDR1 is DFQATT and CDR2 SNEGSKA (reference sequence). This CDR3 contains 15 residues. The chain's CDR3 is CSARELRKTNEKLFF. In DNA form, the CDR3 reads TGCAGTGCTAGAGAGCTGCGGAAAACTAATGAAAAACTGTTTTTT.

A few counts support this clonotype. J is TRBJ2-1 and V is TRBV5-8, with D possibly being TRBD2 (5 bases). Between the trimmed V and J ends, which lost 0 bases and 7 bases, there was a span of 14 bases. CDR3 length: 15 amino acids. Germline lookup yields CDR1 SGHTS and CDR2 YDEGEE. The CDR3 DNA sequence: TGTGCCAGCAGCTTGGGGCTAGCCCGAGGGAATGAGCAGTTCTTC. Its translation is CASSLGLARGNEQFF.

This clonotype was recorded only once. The rearrangement joins TRBV6-1 to TRBJ2-7, with 8 nucleotides matching TRBD1. CDR1 and CDR2 from the germline V gene are MNHNS and SASEGT. The CDR3 is 16 residues long. V was pared by 6 bases and J by 4 bases, with 14 bases of the junction left unmatched. In DNA form, the CDR3 reads TGTGCCAGCAGCATGCCCGGACAGGGCGATGCGTACGAGCAGTACTTC. Translation gives CASSMPGQGDAYEQYF.

This chain links TRBV5-1 with TRBJ2-7; no firm D call. V was pared by 0 bases and J by 2 bases, with 12 bases between. Germline loops: CDR1 SGHRS, CDR2 YFSETQ. This CDR3 has 15 amino acids. The CDR3 DNA is TGCGCCAGCAGCTTGGCCGACGGCGGCACCTACGAGCAGTACTTC. This translates into CASSLADGGTYEQYF.

The chain has TRBV4-1 and TRBJ2-7; D not resolved. V was cut by 0 bases and J by 0 bases, with 15 bases left in between. The CDR3 has 17 amino acids. Germline-derived CDR1 and CDR2 are MGHRA and YSYEKL. The DNA of the CDR3 is TGCGCCAGCAGCCAAGACCACCTTAAACTGAGCTCCTACGAGCAGTACTTC. Protein: CASSQDHLKLSSYEQYF.